The sequence of this T cell receptor (beta chain) was determined in a study of T cell responses to AZD1222 COVID-19 vaccine. Clones were read by immunoSEQ multiplex PCR, and TCRdb kept only the in-frame ones, dropping some. The table shows about 93,000 clones, with around nine tenths occurring only once. Comment on this clone: Its target is unknown.

Findings of the study overall: Targeting of unmutated variant regions was reportedly seen in nearly half of spike-specific TCRs. Only after the peak T cell response were repertoires sampled. Compared with day 0, the breadth and depth of the Spike-specific TCR repertoire rose significantly after two doses of AZD1222. Clonal diversity was possibly underestimated, and white British individuals and females predominated among donors.

Trimming cost V 5 bases and J 4 bases, with 21 bases left between them. The CDR3 extends over 17 amino acids. Germline CDR1 reads SGHTA; CDR2 reads FQGTGA. The chain joins TRBV7-3 to TRBJ1-5; tentative D call: TRBD1 (6 bases). Here the sequenced sample was peripheral blood, taken on day 0 of MenACWY control vaccination. The clonotype originates from an adult in good health. CDR3 loop: CASSRNLRGTQNQPQHF. The CDR3, as DNA: TGTGCCAGCAGCCGAAACCTTAGAGGGACACAGAATCAGCCCCAGCATTTT.